The clone carrying this T cell receptor (beta chain) was counted a single time. The antigen remains undetermined. Clones were sequenced by immunoSEQ multiplex PCR, and TCRdb holds only the in-frame ones, with some missing. The top ten hold 7% to 10% of the sample, which has 35,000 or so clones, roughly nine tenths seen once. V lost 3 bases, J lost 0 bases, and 10 bases lay in between. The CDR3 spans 15 residues. The germline V gene encodes CDR1 SGHKS and CDR2 YYEKEE (reference sequence). These data are taken from a study of OX40 agonist ivuxolimab in advanced cancers. Study background: Hepatocellular carcinoma, melanoma, renal cell or head and neck cancer occurred in dose-escalation patients. Among those treated, three patients had partial responses, one with hepatocellular carcinoma and two with cutaneous melanoma. The study, taken as a whole, reports: Antigens targeted by the expanded peripheral T cells were not determined. Partial responders dosed at 0.1-3.0 mg/kg displayed clonal expansion ranking among the lowest.

The J gene is TRBJ1-5, the V gene TRBV5-5; perhaps TRBD1 as D (6 bases). The TCR sequence derives from an adult with an advanced solid tumor such as melanoma, head and neck, liver or kidney cancer. The sequencing used CD4+ or CD8+ T cells sorted from blood, collected in a trial of the OX40 agonist ivuxolimab. The CDR3 bases are TGTGCCAGCAGCTGGACAGCGAATAGCAATCAGCCCCAGCATTTT. Protein sequence: CASSWTANSNQPQHF.